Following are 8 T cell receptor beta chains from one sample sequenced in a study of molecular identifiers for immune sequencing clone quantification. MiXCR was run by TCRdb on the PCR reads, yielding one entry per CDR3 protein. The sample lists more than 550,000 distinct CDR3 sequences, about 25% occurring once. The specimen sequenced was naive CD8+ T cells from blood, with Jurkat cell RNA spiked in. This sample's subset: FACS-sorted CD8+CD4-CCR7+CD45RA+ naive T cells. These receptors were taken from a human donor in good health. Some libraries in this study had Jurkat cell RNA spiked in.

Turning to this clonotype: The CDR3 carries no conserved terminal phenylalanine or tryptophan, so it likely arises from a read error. CDR3 sequence (DNA): TGCAGCTCGACTAGCGGGAGCACAGATACGCAGTATTCT. It codes for CSSTSGSTDTQYS. The chain is built from TRBV20-1 and TRBJ2-3, with 10 bases matching TRBD2. Germline V gene data show CDR1 as DFQATT and CDR2 as SNEGSKA (reference sequence). The length of the CDR3 is 13 residues.

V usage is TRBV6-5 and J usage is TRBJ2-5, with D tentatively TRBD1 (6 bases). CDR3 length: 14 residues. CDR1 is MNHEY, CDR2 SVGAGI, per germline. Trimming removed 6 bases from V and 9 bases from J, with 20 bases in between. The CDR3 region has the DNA TGTGCCAGCAGCGCCGGGACAAATCCGGAGCCCCAGTACTTC. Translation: CASSAGTNPEPQYF.

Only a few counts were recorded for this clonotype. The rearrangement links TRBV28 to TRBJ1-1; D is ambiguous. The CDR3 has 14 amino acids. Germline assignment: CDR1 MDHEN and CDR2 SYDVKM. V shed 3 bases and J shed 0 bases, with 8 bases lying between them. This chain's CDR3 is CASSFRLLNTEAFF. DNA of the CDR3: TGTGCCAGCAGTTTTCGGCTACTGAACACTGAAGCTTTCTTT.

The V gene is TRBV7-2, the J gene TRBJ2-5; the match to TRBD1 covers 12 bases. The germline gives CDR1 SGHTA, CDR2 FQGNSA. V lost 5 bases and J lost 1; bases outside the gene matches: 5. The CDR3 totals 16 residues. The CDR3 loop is CASSGWDRGLQETQYF. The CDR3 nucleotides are TGTGCCAGCAGCGGCTGGGACAGGGGGCTCCAAGAGACCCAGTACTTC.

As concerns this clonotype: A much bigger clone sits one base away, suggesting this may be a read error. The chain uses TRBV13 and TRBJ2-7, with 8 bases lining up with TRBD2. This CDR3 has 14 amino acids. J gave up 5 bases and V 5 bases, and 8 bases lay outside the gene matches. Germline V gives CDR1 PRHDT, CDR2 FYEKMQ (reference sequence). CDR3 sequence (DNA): TGTGCCAGCAGCCTCTTCGGGGGGGGTGACGAGCAGTACTTC. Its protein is CASSLFGGGDEQYF.

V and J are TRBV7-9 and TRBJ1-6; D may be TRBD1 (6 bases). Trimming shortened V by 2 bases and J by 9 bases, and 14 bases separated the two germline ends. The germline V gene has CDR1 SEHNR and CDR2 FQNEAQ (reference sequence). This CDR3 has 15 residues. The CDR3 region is CASSLPQGNGSPLHF. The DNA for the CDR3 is TGTGCCAGCAGCTTACCACAGGGAAATGGTTCACCCCTCCACTTT.

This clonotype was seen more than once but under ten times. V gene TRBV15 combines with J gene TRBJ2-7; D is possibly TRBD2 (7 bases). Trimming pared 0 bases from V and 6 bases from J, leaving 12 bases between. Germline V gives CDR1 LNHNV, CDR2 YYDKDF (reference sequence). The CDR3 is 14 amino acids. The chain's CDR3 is CATSRDLGGGEQYF. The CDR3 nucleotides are TGTGCCACCAGCAGAGATTTAGGGGGGGGCGAGCAGTACTTC.

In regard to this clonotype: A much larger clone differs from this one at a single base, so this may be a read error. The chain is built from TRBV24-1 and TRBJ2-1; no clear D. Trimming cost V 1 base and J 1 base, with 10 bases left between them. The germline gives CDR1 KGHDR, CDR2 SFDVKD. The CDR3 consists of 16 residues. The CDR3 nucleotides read TGTGCCACCAGTGATTTAGAGGTTAGATCCTACAATGAGCAGTTCTTC. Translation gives CATSDLEVRSYNEQFF.